This is a list of T cell receptor beta chains from one sample in a study of preoperative IRX-2 immunotherapy in early breast cancer. The repertoire was sequenced with immunoSEQ multiplex PCR; TCRdb's copy has only in-frame clones and lacks some. The repertoire holds roughly 25,000 clones, with roughly 74% as singletons. Specimen: lymph node tissue, collected before IRX-2 immunotherapy. The origin of the receptors is a human donor with breast cancer. Each CDR3 is given with its conserved first and last residue. The D gene is left open where the match is weak. A row's size may be missing; if present it is once, few, many or a size class.

. | TRBJ1-4 | TRBV30 | . | CAWSDFNEKLFF | TGTGCCTGGAGTGACTTTAATGAAAAACTGTTTTTT
TRBD1 | TRBJ1-6 | TRBV15 | . | CATSRLYFGQGDSPLHF | TGTGCCACCAGCAGACTGTATTTTGGACAGGGAGATTCACCCCTCCACTTT
TRBD1 | TRBJ1-6 | TRBV5-1 | few | CASSFRTGDNSPLHF | TGCGCCAGCAGCTTTAGGACAGGGGATAATTCACCCCTCCACTTT
. | TRBJ2-7 | TRBV7-6 | . | CASSLTLTTGIPYEQYF | TGTGCCAGCAGCTTGACCCTTACTACAGGGATCCCCTACGAGCAGTACTTC
. | TRBJ1-3 | TRBV28 | once | CASSPRASGGNTIYF | TGTGCCAGCAGTCCAAGGGCCTCCGGTGGAAACACCATATATTTT
TRBD1 | TRBJ1-2 | TRBV11-3 | once | CASSPGQGRRGDYTF | TGTGCCAGCAGCCCGGGACAGGGGCGACGGGGTGACTACACCTTC
. | TRBJ2-2 | TRBV5-1 | . | CASSPQGPGNTGELFF | TGCGCCAGCAGCCCACAGGGCCCCGGGAACACCGGGGAGCTGTTTTTT
. | TRBJ2-1 | TRBV19 | . | CASSMERNNEQFF | TGTGCCAGTAGTATGGAAAGGAACAATGAGCAGTTCTTC
. | TRBJ2-6 | TRBV19 | . | CASSQGLGANVLTF | TGTGCCAGTAGTCAGGGGCTCGGGGCCAACGTCCTGACTTTC
TRBD2 | TRBJ2-1 | TRBV27 | . | CASSLTRGVNNEQFF | TGTGCCAGCAGTTTAACTCGGGGGGTCAACAATGAGCAGTTCTTC
TRBD2 | TRBJ2-1 | TRBV2 | . | CASKGLAGGPSSYNEQFF | TGTGCCAGCAAGGGCCTAGCGGGGGGTCCTAGCTCCTACAATGAGCAGTTCTTC
. | TRBJ1-4 | TRBV5-1 | . | CASSLGVHTNEKLFF | TGCGCCAGCAGCTTAGGGGTCCATACTAATGAAAAACTGTTTTTT
TRBD1 | TRBJ2-7 | TRBV10-2 | . | CASRVRTGTGYWYEQYF | TGCGCCAGCAGAGTCCGTACCGGGACAGGTTATTGGTACGAGCAGTACTTC
. | TRBJ1-5 | TRBV5-1 | . | CASSPRGLGGNQPQHF | TGCGCTAGCAGCCCCAGGGGACTCGGGGGCAATCAGCCCCAGCATTTT
. | TRBJ2-2 | TRBV6-8 | . | CASSTSSPGELFF | TGTGCCAGCTCAACATCCTCGCCCGGGGAGCTGTTTTTT
. | TRBJ1-1 | TRBV19 | . | CASSSRRLTEAFF | TGTGCCAGTAGTTCCCGACGGCTCACTGAAGCTTTCTTT
. | TRBJ2-3 | TRBV7-6 | . | CASSLVYAEDTQYF | TGTGCCAGCAGCTTAGTATACGCAGAGGATACGCAGTATTTT
. | TRBJ1-1 | TRBV5-1 | . | CASSPKGSRPNTEAFF | TGCGCCAGCAGCCCAAAGGGATCGCGGCCGAACACTGAAGCTTTCTTT
. | TRBJ1-1 | TRBV7-6 | . | CASSLEEARNTEAFF | TGTGCCAGCAGCTTGGAGGAGGCCAGAAACACTGAAGCTTTCTTT
. | TRBJ2-2 | TRBV7-8 | . | CASSLKGAGELFF | TGTGCCAGCAGCTTAAAGGGGGCCGGGGAGCTGTTTTTT
TRBD1 | TRBJ1-2 | TRBV28 | . | CASSSSRDRVNGYTF | TGTGCCAGCAGTTCTAGTAGGGACAGGGTAAATGGCTACACCTTC
. | TRBJ1-3 | TRBV7-7 | few | CANSPGPDSGNTIYF | TGTGCCAACAGCCCAGGACCCGACTCTGGAAACACCATATATTTT
. | TRBJ1-2 | TRBV11-3 | . | CASSSGANPNYGYTF | TGTGCCAGCAGCTCCGGAGCCAACCCTAACTATGGCTACACCTTC
. | TRBJ1-1 | TRBV11-3 | . | CASSPRAGTVTEAFF | TGTGCCAGCAGCCCGAGGGCGGGGACGGTCACTGAAGCTTTCTTT
. | TRBJ2-7 | TRBV7-1 | . | CASTLGSSPEQYF | TGTGCCAGCACCCTTGGCTCAAGCCCCGAGCAGTACTTC
. | TRBJ2-7 | TRBV18 | . | CASSPGGLIGEQYF | TGTGCCAGCTCACCAGGGGGGCTGATCGGCGAGCAGTACTTC
. | TRBJ2-2 | TRBV29-1 | medium-sized | CSVIGGAGELFF | TGCAGCGTTATCGGGGGTGCAGGGGAGCTGTTTTTT
TRBD2 | TRBJ2-5 | TRBV7-6 | . | CASSPGAGGLETQYF | TGTGCTAGCAGCCCAGGTGCGGGGGGGCTTGAGACCCAGTACTTC
TRBD1 | TRBJ1-2 | TRBV30 | . | CAWRTNRGKRGYGYTF | TGTGCCTGGAGGACGAACAGGGGGAAAAGGGGATATGGCTACACCTTC
. | TRBJ2-3 | TRBV11-3 | few | CASSFYLAAFTDTQYF | TGTGCCAGCAGCTTCTATTTGGCAGCGTTCACAGATACGCAGTATTTT
. | TRBJ1-1 | TRBV6-8 | . | CASSYSTNLNTEAFF | TGTGCCAGCAGTTACTCCACAAACCTGAACACTGAAGCTTTCTTT
TRBD1 | TRBJ1-1 | TRBV18 | . | CASSLGQGATEAFF | TGTGCCAGCTCATTAGGACAGGGGGCGACTGAAGCTTTCTTT
. | TRBJ1-1 | TRBV6-1 | once | CASSEALQPNTEAFF | TGTGCCAGCAGTGAAGCCCTACAACCGAACACTGAAGCTTTCTTT
. | TRBJ2-2 | TRBV30 | . | CAWSENTGELFF | TGTGCCTGGAGTGAAAACACCGGGGAGCTGTTTTTT
. | TRBJ2-5 | TRBV23-1 | . | CASRQEGEETQYF | TGCGCCAGCAGACAAGAGGGGGAAGAGACCCAGTACTTC
TRBD1 | TRBJ1-4 | TRBV5-1 | . | CASSWDRDRGGTNEKLFF | TGCGCCAGCAGCTGGGACCGGGACAGGGGAGGAACTAATGAAAAACTGTTTTTT
. | TRBJ2-1 | TRBV19 | . | CASRRTGGSSEQFF | TGTGCCAGTAGGAGGACAGGAGGGTCCAGTGAGCAGTTCTTC
. | TRBJ1-4 | TRBV11-3 | . | CASTMGKTYEKLFF | TGTGCCAGCACCATGGGAAAGACTTATGAAAAACTGTTTTTT
TRBD1 | TRBJ1-1 | TRBV19 | . | CATRTGGRNTEAFF | TGTGCCACTCGGACAGGGGGAAGGAACACTGAAGCTTTCTTT
. | TRBJ1-5 | TRBV6-8 | few | CASSDYVRTGWNQPQHF | TGTGCCAGCAGTGATTATGTGAGAACAGGGTGGAATCAGCCCCAGCATTTT
. | TRBJ2-7 | TRBV30 | . | CAWSVWDTLGQYF | TGTGCCTGGAGTGTATGGGACACCCTAGGACAGTACTTC